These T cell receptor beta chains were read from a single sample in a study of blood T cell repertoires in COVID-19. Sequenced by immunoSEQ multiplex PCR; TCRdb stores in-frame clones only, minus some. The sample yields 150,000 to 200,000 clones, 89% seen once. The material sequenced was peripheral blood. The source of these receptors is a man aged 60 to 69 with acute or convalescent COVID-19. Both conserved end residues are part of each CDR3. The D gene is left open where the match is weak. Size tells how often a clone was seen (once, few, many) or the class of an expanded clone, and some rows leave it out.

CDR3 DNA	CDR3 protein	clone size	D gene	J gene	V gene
TGTGCCAGCAGTCCAGGACAGGGTATAAGCACCGGGGAGCTGTTTTTT	CASSPGQGISTGELFF	.	TRBD1	TRBJ2-2	TRBV27
TGCGCCAGCAGCTCGGGAGCCGTAGACTATGGCTACACCTTC	CASSSGAVDYGYTF	.	.	TRBJ1-2	TRBV5-1
TGTGCCAGCAGCTTGAGCGAGAGTGGCTACACCTTC	CASSLSESGYTF	.	.	TRBJ1-2	TRBV7-9
TGTGCCAGCAGGCCGGGACAGGGATTCTATGGCTACACCTTC	CASRPGQGFYGYTF	.	TRBD1	TRBJ1-2	TRBV27
TGCGCCAGCAGCGCCGGGGACAGCCACACTGAAGCTTTCTTT	CASSAGDSHTEAFF	.	TRBD1	TRBJ1-1	TRBV5-1
TGTGCCAGCAGCTCTACACAGGGGCGATTGGTAACTGAAGCTTTCTTT	CASSSTQGRLVTEAFF	.	TRBD1	TRBJ1-1	TRBV5-6
TGCAGCGCCCGAGGGCCGACACCCGGTAATCAGCCCCAGCATTTT	CSARGPTPGNQPQHF	.	.	TRBJ1-5	TRBV29-1
TGTGCCAGCAGCTTGGCCCCCGGCAGGGGTAGGGTAAGGACTGAAGCTTTCTTT	CASSLAPGRGRVRTEAFF	.	.	TRBJ1-1	TRBV5-6
TGCGCCAGCAGCTGGTCAGTCTCCTCCTACGAGCAGTACTTC	CASSWSVSSYEQYF	.	.	TRBJ2-7	TRBV5-1
TGTGCCAGCAGCCAAGACGGGAGCACAGATACGCAGTATTTT	CASSQDGSTDTQYF	.	.	TRBJ2-3	TRBV3-1/TRBV3-2
TGTGCCAGCAGCTGGGGACAGAGCAATCAGCCCCAGCATTTT	CASSWGQSNQPQHF	.	TRBD1	TRBJ1-5	TRBV7-9
TGTGCCAGCAGCGCGGACAGGGGGCGCATCAACAAGGGCTACACTGAAGCTTTCTTT	CASSADRGRINKGYTEAFF	once	TRBD1	TRBJ1-1	TRBV5-4
TGCGCCAGCAGATCCGGGACAAACTATGGCTACACCTTC	CASRSGTNYGYTF	.	.	TRBJ1-2	TRBV5-1
TGTGCCAGCAGCTACAGACAGGGGAGGTCCTACGAGCAGTACTTC	CASSYRQGRSYEQYF	.	TRBD1	TRBJ2-7	TRBV7-2
TGTGCCAGCAGTTACCTCGGCGGGGGCGGTTACGAGCAGTACTTC	CASSYLGGGGYEQYF	.	.	TRBJ2-7	TRBV6-2/TRBV6-3
TGCAGTGCTAGTCCAAACAGGGGCGCAAGAGAAAAACTGTTTTTT	CSASPNRGAREKLFF	.	TRBD1	TRBJ1-4	TRBV20-1
TGTGCCAGCAAGACAGACTACAATGAGCAGTTCTTC	CASKTDYNEQFF	.	.	TRBJ2-1	TRBV2
TGTGCCAGCAGCCCTCAATCCAGGGGGTCCTACGAGCAGTACTTC	CASSPQSRGSYEQYF	.	TRBD1	TRBJ2-7	TRBV4-2
TGTGCCAGCACCCTCAGGTTAGTTTATGGCTACACCTTC	CASTLRLVYGYTF	.	.	TRBJ1-2	TRBV3-1/TRBV3-2
TGTGCCAGCAGCGAACCGGGACAGGGGTCCCTCGGGGAGCTGTTTTTT	CASSEPGQGSLGELFF	.	TRBD1	TRBJ2-2	TRBV7-9
TGCGCCAGCAGCTTTGACAGCACCGACAATCACTATGGCTACACCTTC	CASSFDSTDNHYGYTF	.	.	TRBJ1-2	TRBV5-1
TGTGCCAGTAGTACCGAACTTGGGCCCCAGCATTTT	CASSTELGPQHF	.	.	TRBJ1-5	TRBV19
TGTGCCAGCAGTCCTATGACTAGCGGGGGGAAAGCCTACAATGAGCAGTTCTTC	CASSPMTSGGKAYNEQFF	.	TRBD2	TRBJ2-1	TRBV5-4
TGTGCCAGCTACCCCGGGGGGGACCGTGGGACTGAAGCTTTCTTT	CASYPGGDRGTEAFF	.	.	TRBJ1-1	TRBV27
TGTGCCACCAGCAGAGAACAGGGCGAGGGGGAGCAGTACTTC	CATSREQGEGEQYF	.	.	TRBJ2-7	TRBV15
TGTGCCAGCAGCCATCTACAGGGGGAGGGCACTGAAGCTTTCTTT	CASSHLQGEGTEAFF	.	TRBD1	TRBJ1-1	TRBV5-4
TGTGCCAGCAGCTCAGGACAGGGGGCGCGAACTGAAGCTTTCTTT	CASSSGQGARTEAFF	.	TRBD1	TRBJ1-1	TRBV5-4
TGCAGCGTGGTGGGACTAGGGGGATACTCCTACAATGAGCAGTTCTTC	CSVVGLGGYSYNEQFF	.	TRBD2	TRBJ2-1	TRBV29-1
TGTGCCAGTAGTATTTCCGTGTCTAATGAAAAACTGTTTTTT	CASSISVSNEKLFF	.	.	TRBJ1-4	TRBV19
TGTGCCAGCAGCCAAACCTTTAACAGGGGCAGCTACGAGCAGTACTTC	CASSQTFNRGSYEQYF	.	TRBD1	TRBJ2-7	TRBV14
TGTGCCAGCAGGAGCAGGGGGGCTGGAAACACCATATATTTT	CASRSRGAGNTIYF	.	TRBD1	TRBJ1-3	TRBV5-6
TGTGCCAGCAGCCGCCGGGACATAGCTAACTATGGCTACACCTTC	CASSRRDIANYGYTF	.	.	TRBJ1-2	TRBV6-6
TGTGCCAGCAGTTACGATGTCGTCCAGTCAAACGATGGCTACACCTTC	CASSYDVVQSNDGYTF	.	.	TRBJ1-2	TRBV6-6
TGTGCCAGCAGCGCTAGCGTCAATGAGCAGTTCTTC	CASSASVNEQFF	.	.	TRBJ2-1	TRBV3-1/TRBV3-2
TGTGCCAGCAGCCTGAGGCGACAGTACAATGAGCAGTTCTTC	CASSLRRQYNEQFF	.	.	TRBJ2-1	TRBV3-1/TRBV3-2
TGTGCCACCAGCAAACGACAGGGAAGTGCGGCTAATGAAAAACTGTTTTTT	CATSKRQGSAANEKLFF	.	TRBD1	TRBJ1-4	TRBV15
TGCGCCAGCAGCTTGGCCAGAACAGGGGGCTCAGATACGCAGTATTTT	CASSLARTGGSDTQYF	.	TRBD1	TRBJ2-3	TRBV5-1
TGTGCCACCGGGGGGCGAGAGGGCCAGCATTTT	CATGGREGQHF	.	.	TRBJ1-5	TRBV27
TGTGCCAGCAGGGCCGGACTAGCGGGGGGGTTCGAGCAGTACTTC	CASRAGLAGGFEQYF	once	TRBD2	TRBJ2-7	TRBV2
TGTGCCAGCACCCCTAGCGGGGGCCGCGCGAACACCGGGGAGCTGTTTTTT	CASTPSGGRANTGELFF	.	TRBD2	TRBJ2-2	TRBV9
TGTGCCAGTAGTATATCGGGGAGGACCTATAATTCACCCCTCCACTTT	CASSISGRTYNSPLHF	.	.	TRBJ1-6	TRBV19
TGTGCCAGCAGCCAAGAGACAGGGGGCTTCTCACCCCTCCACTTT	CASSQETGGFSPLHF	.	TRBD1	TRBJ1-6	TRBV4-2
TGCGCCAGCAGCCAACTAGCGGGGGACGATACGCAGTATTTT	CASSQLAGDDTQYF	.	TRBD2	TRBJ2-3	TRBV4-1
TGTGCCAGCAGCCCTATTATTGGGGGACACACTGAAAAACTGTTTTTT	CASSPIIGGHTEKLFF	.	.	TRBJ1-4	TRBV4-2
TGTGCCAGCAGTGTTCTTAACGGGGTTGTAAGCGAGCAGTACTTC	CASSVLNGVVSEQYF	once	.	TRBJ2-7	TRBV2
TGTGCCAGCAGTTACCTGGGACAGGGAGATGGCTACACCTTC	CASSYLGQGDGYTF	.	TRBD1	TRBJ1-2	TRBV6-5
TGTGCCAGCAGCTTAACGGCAGGGCTGATAGAGACCCAGTACTTC	CASSLTAGLIETQYF	.	.	TRBJ2-5	TRBV7-9
TGTGCCAGCAGTGACTCGGCAGGGGGCCGTTACGAGCAGTACTTC	CASSDSAGGRYEQYF	.	TRBD1	TRBJ2-7	TRBV25-1
TGTGCCAGCTCACCATCCCAGGGACTCAACGATGCAACTAATGAAAAACTGTTTTTT	CASSPSQGLNDATNEKLFF	once	.	TRBJ1-4	TRBV18
TGCGCCAGCAGTCAATCCGACAGGGCTACTGAAAAACTGTTTTTT	CASSQSDRATEKLFF	.	TRBD1	TRBJ1-4	TRBV23-1
TGTGCCACCAGTGATGGTCCAGCTAACTATGGCTACACCTTC	CATSDGPANYGYTF	.	.	TRBJ1-2	TRBV24-1